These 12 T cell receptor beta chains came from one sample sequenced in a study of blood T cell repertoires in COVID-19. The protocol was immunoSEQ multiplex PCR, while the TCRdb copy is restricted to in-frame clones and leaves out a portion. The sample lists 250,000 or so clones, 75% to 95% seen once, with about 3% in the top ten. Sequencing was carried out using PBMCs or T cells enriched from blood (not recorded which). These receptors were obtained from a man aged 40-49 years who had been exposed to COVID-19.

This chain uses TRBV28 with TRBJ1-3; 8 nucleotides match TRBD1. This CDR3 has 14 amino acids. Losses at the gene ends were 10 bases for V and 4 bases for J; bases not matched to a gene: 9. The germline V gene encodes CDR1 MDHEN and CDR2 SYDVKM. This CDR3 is CATERTGRGNTIYF. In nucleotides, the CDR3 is TGTGCCACCGAGCGGACAGGGAGGGGAAACACCATATATTTT.

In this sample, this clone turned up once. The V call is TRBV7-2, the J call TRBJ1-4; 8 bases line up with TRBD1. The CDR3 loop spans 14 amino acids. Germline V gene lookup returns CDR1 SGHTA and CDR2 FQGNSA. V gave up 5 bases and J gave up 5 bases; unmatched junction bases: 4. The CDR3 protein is CASSRTGPNEKLFF. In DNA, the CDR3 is TGTGCCAGCAGCCGGACAGGGCCGAATGAAAAACTGTTTTTT.

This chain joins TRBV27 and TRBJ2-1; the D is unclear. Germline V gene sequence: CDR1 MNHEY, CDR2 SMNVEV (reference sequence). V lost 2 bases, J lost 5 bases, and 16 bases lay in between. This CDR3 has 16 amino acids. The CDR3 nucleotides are TGTGCCAGCAGTTTAGAGTTTGTTCCGGTGGACAATGAGCAGTTCTTC. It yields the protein CASSLEFVPVDNEQFF.

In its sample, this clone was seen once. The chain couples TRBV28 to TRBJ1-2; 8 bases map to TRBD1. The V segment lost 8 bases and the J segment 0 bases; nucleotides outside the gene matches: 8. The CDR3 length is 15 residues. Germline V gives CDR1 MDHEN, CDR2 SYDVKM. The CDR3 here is CASGPPDRANYGYTF. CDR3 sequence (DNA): TGTGCCAGCGGCCCCCCGGACAGGGCTAACTATGGCTACACCTTC.

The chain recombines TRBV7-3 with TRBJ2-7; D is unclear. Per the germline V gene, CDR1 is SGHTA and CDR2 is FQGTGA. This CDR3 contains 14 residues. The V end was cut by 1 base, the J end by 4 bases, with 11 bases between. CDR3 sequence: CASSLRADPYEQYF. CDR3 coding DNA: TGTGCCAGCAGCTTAAGGGCAGATCCTTACGAGCAGTACTTC. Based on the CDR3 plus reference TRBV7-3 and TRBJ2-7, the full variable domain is GAGVSQTPSNKVTEKGKYVELRCDPISGHTALYWYRQSLGQGPEFLIYFQGTGAADDSGLPNDRFFAVRPEGSVSTLKIQRTERGDSAVYLCASSLRADPYEQYFGPGTRLTVT.

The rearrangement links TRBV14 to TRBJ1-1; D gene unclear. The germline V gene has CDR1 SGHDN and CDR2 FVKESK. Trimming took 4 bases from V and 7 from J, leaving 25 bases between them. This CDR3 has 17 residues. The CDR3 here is CASSPLLGERPGNEAFF. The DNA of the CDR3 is TGTGCCAGCAGCCCCCTCCTTGGAGAGCGTCCCGGGAATGAAGCTTTCTTT.

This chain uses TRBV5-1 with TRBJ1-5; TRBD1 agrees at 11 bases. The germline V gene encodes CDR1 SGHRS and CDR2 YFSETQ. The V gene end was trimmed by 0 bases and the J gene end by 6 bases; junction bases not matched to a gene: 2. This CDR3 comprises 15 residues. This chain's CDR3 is CASSLDGTGGQPQHF. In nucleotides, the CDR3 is TGCGCCAGCAGCTTGGACGGGACAGGGGGTCAGCCCCAGCATTTT. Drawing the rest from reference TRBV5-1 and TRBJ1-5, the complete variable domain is KAGVTQTPRYLIKTRGQQVTLSCSPISGHRSVSWYQQTPGQGLQFLFEYFSETQRNKGNFPGRFSGRQFSNSRSEMNVSTLELGDSALYLCASSLDGTGGQPQHFGDGTRLSIL.

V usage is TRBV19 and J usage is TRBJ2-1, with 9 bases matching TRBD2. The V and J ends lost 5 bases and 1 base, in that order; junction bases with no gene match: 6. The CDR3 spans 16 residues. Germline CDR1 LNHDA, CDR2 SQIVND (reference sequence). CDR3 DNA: TGTGCCAGTAGTTTCCCCAGCGGGAGGTCCTACAATGAGCAGTTCTTC. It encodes CASSFPSGRSYNEQFF.

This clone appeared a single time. CDR3: CASSQDRGLNGYTF. Written as DNA, the CDR3 is TGTGCCAGCAGCCAAGACAGGGGGCTTAATGGCTACACCTTC. This chain uses TRBV14 with TRBJ1-2; TRBD1 matches at 8 bases. Germline lookup yields CDR1 SGHDN and CDR2 FVKESK. There are 14 residues in the CDR3. V gave up 0 bases and J gave up 6 bases; unmatched junction bases: 3.

CDR3 sequence reads: CASSEPRDTNEKLFF. For the CDR3, the DNA is TGTGCCAGCAGTGAACCCCGGGATACTAATGAAAAACTGTTTTTT. The chain employs TRBV6-1 and TRBJ1-4; D is unclear. Between the trimmed V and J ends, which lost 2 bases and 2 bases, there was a span of 9 bases. The length of the CDR3 is 15 residues. Germline CDR1 and CDR2: MNHNS and SASEGT.

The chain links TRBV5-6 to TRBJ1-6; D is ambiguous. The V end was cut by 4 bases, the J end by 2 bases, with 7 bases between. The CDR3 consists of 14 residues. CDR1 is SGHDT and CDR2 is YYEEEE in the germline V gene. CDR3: CASSRGTYNSPLHF. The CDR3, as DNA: TGTGCCAGCAGCCGCGGGACCTATAATTCACCCCTCCACTTT.

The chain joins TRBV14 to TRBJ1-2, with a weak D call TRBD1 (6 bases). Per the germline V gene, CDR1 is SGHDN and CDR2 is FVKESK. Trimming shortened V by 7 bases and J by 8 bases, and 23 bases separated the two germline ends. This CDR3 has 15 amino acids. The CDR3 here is CASTSLAGESYGYTF. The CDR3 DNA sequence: TGTGCCAGCACCTCCCTGGCAGGGGAATCATACGGCTACACCTTC. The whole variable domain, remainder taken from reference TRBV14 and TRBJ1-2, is EAGVTQFPSHSVIEKGQTVTLRCDPISGHDNLYWYRRVMGKEIKFLLHFVKESKQDESGMPNNRFLAERTGGTYSTLKVQPAELEDSGVYFCASTSLAGESYGYTFGSGTRLTVV.